This entry lists 17 T cell receptor beta chains sequenced from one sample in a study of blood T cell repertoires in COVID-19 (dated by TCRdb to about 2020). Receptors were amplified or captured by the immunoSEQ multiplex PCR assay. TCRdb holds this immuneACCESS table with in-frame rearrangements only. Some clones are missing; in checked studies, unresolved V genes explain under half, and the rest has no known cause. This sample comprises 150,000 or so clones, 82% of them detected only once. 13% to 15% of the sample rests with the top ten. Material for sequencing was peripheral blood. Receptor source: a human donor with acute or convalescent COVID-19. The donor label of this sample is uncertain.

This rearrangement joins TRBV19 to TRBJ1-1, with TRBD1 identical over 9 bases. The trim removed 6 bases at V and 4 bases at J, leaving 6 bases unmatched. The CDR3 runs 14 residues. Germline values: CDR1 LNHDA, CDR2 SQIVND (reference sequence). Here the CDR3 DNA reads TGTGCCAGTAGCGGGACAGGGAAACTCACTGAAGCTTTCTTT. Its protein is CASSGTGKLTEAFF.

The chain employs TRBV9 and TRBJ2-2; maybe TRBD2 (5 bases). The CDR3 has 14 residues. Trimming removed 0 bases from V and 8 bases from J, with 11 bases in between. Germline lookup yields CDR1 SGDLS and CDR2 YYNGEE. The CDR3 region is CASSVGGSAGELFF. CDR3 bases: TGTGCCAGCAGCGTAGGAGGGTCTGCTGGGGAGCTGTTTTTT.

This clone came up once. The chain combines TRBV28 with TRBJ1-1; 8 nucleotides line up with TRBD1. Germline-derived CDR1 and CDR2 are MDHEN and SYDVKM. The CDR3 extends over 13 amino acids. After removal of 6 bases from V and 0 bases from J, the junction contained 0 bases not matched to a gene. The CDR3, as DNA: TGTGCCAGCAGGACAGGGGTGAACACTGAAGCTTTCTTT. It translates to CASRTGVNTEAFF.

The chain carries TRBV7-6 and TRBJ2-3; TRBD1 might be the D (5 bases). CDR3 length: 17 residues. Germline V gene lookup returns CDR1 SGHVS and CDR2 FNYEAQ. Trimming removed 5 bases at V and 0 bases at J, with 18 bases between. The CDR3 spells CASSPDILKLSTDTQYF. CDR3 in DNA: TGTGCCAGCAGCCCGGACATTCTTAAGTTAAGCACAGATACGCAGTATTTT.

The chain couples TRBV19 to TRBJ1-5; D may be TRBD1 (6 bases). The CDR3 spans 17 residues. The germline CDR1 and CDR2 sequences are LNHDA and SQIVND (reference sequence). Trimming left V 5 bases short and J 0 bases short, with 17 bases between. Here the CDR3 reads CASSPFFKGHSNQPQHF. In DNA form, the CDR3 reads TGTGCCAGTAGTCCCTTTTTTAAGGGACATAGCAATCAGCCCCAGCATTTT.

The chain links TRBV5-4 to TRBJ1-2; no definite D call. V was cut by 2 bases and J by 2 bases, with 10 bases left in between. This CDR3 is 14 amino acids long. CDR1 is SGHNT and CDR2 is YYREEE in the germline V gene (reference sequence). The DNA for the CDR3 is TGTGCCAGCAGCTTTCGAGGAGGCAACTATGGCTACACCTTC. This codes for CASSFRGGNYGYTF.

This CDR3 is CATLGSRGRYSPLHF. The CDR3 nucleotides read TGTGCCACCTTGGGAAGCAGGGGTCGTTATTCACCCCTCCACTTT. The chain carries TRBV7-8 and TRBJ1-6, with TRBD1 as a possible D gene (6 bases). Germline values: CDR1 SGHVS, CDR2 FQNEAQ. There are 15 residues in the CDR3. Trimming removed 10 bases from V and 8 bases from J, with 21 bases in between.

The chain is built from TRBV5-6 and TRBJ1-2; a weak D match, TRBD1 (6 bases). V lost 4 bases to trimming and J lost 3 bases, with 13 bases between them. Germline V lookup: CDR1 SGHDT, CDR2 YYEEEE. This CDR3 contains 14 residues. CDR3 sequence reads: CASSAQGYYYGYTF. DNA for the CDR3: TGTGCCAGCAGCGCACAGGGTTATTACTATGGCTACACCTTC. The entire variable domain, with the rest obtained from reference TRBV5-6 and TRBJ1-2, is as follows: DAGVTQSPTHLIKTRGQQVTLRCSPKSGHDTVSWYQQALGQGPQFIFQYYEEEERQRGNFPDRFSGHQFPNYSSELNVNALLLGDSALYLCASSAQGYYYGYTFGSGTRLTVV.

The chain carries TRBV5-1 and TRBJ1-1; 7 bases are a match to TRBD1. The CDR3 has 17 residues. V shed 0 bases and J 3 bases; nucleotides not matched to a gene: 11. The germline V gene has CDR1 SGHRS and CDR2 YFSETQ. The CDR3 nucleotides are TGCGCCAGCAGCTTGGGGGCGGGACAGAGGGAGTACACTGAAGCTTTCTTT. Translated, it gives CASSLGAGQREYTEAFF.

The chain is built from TRBV9 and TRBJ1-2; 9 nucleotides line up with TRBD1. The V segment lost 3 bases and the J segment 5 bases; nucleotides outside the gene matches: 8. This CDR3 has 15 amino acids. Germline CDR1 reads SGDLS; CDR2 reads YYNGEE. In DNA, the CDR3 is TGTGCCAGCAGCGCGGGGACAGGGTACGGGTATGGCTACACCTTC. It translates to CASSAGTGYGYGYTF.

The rearrangement links TRBV6-1 to TRBJ2-7, with D unclear. Germline CDR1 and CDR2: MNHNS and SASEGT. This CDR3 is 14 amino acids long. Trimming pared 0 bases from V and 3 bases from J, leaving 9 bases between. CDR3 bases: TGTGCCAGCAGTGAAGCAATACAGATCTACGAGCAGTACTTC. Its translation is CASSEAIQIYEQYF.

The chain carries TRBV6-5 and TRBJ1-1; D remains ambiguous. CDR3 length: 13 amino acids. With 5 bases removed from V and 0 bases from J, the gap between germline ends came to 7 bases. Germline-derived CDR1 and CDR2 are MNHEY and SVGAGI. The CDR3 coding sequence is TGTGCCAGCAGTCGCCTAATGAACACTGAAGCTTTCTTT. Translation gives CASSRLMNTEAFF.

This chain uses TRBV15 with TRBJ1-4; tentatively, D is TRBD1 (6 bases). V shed 1 base and J shed 6 bases, with 21 bases lying between them. The length of the CDR3 is 18 residues. The germline gives CDR1 LNHNV, CDR2 YYDKDF (reference sequence). The CDR3 nucleotides are TGTGCCACCAGCAGAGGCCAACCGCGGACAGCAATTTATGAAAAACTGTTTTTT. It is translated as CATSRGQPRTAIYEKLFF.

At least ten counts were recorded for this clone. The chain has TRBV2 and TRBJ1-5, with a tentative D call TRBD1 (5 bases). The CDR3 extends over 15 amino acids. The V gene's germline CDR1 is SNHLY and CDR2 FYNNEI. The ends were cut back, 6 bases at V and 0 bases at J, with 12 bases in the middle. For the CDR3, the DNA is TGTGCCAGCAGCTACGGGGGTTATAGCAATCAGCCCCAGCATTTT. It yields the protein CASSYGGYSNQPQHF. Together with reference TRBV2 and TRBJ1-5, the CDR3 gives the full variable domain: EPEVTQTPSHQVTQMGQEVILRCVPISNHLYFYWYRQILGQKVEFLVSFYNNEISEKSEIFDDQFSVERPDGSNFTLKIRSTKLEDSAMYFCASSYGGYSNQPQHFGDGTRLSIL.

The table lists this clone with a count of one. This rearrangement joins TRBV7-2 to TRBJ1-1; D not resolved. CDR3 length: 18 amino acids. Germline V gives CDR1 SGHTA, CDR2 FQGNSA. Trimming removed 0 bases at V and 8 bases at J, with 25 bases between. Here the CDR3 DNA reads TGTGCCAGCAGCTTAGCACCCCCGGGCCCCGGTGGAGGGAGGGAAGCTTTCTTT. It specifies CASSLAPPGPGGGREAFF.

The sample holds a few counts of this clone. The V call is TRBV5-6, the J call TRBJ2-3; 7 bases agree with TRBD2. The CDR3 contains 17 residues. Looked up from germline, CDR1 is SGHDT and CDR2 is YYEEEE. Trimming removed 1 base from V and 1 base from J; junction bases left unmatched: 9. CDR3 in DNA: TGTGCCAGCAGCTTGCTTTATAGGGGAGGGGGCACAGATACGCAGTATTTT. This translates into CASSLLYRGGGTDTQYF.

This rearrangement joins TRBV7-3 to TRBJ1-2, with 9 bases lining up with TRBD1. The CDR3 spans 14 residues. Germline V lookup: CDR1 SGHTA, CDR2 FQGTGA. With V trimmed by 3 bases and J by 4 bases, 3 bases remained unmatched. For the CDR3, the DNA is TGTGCCAGCAGCTTCCGGGACAGGGCCTATGGCTACACCTTC. This sequence encodes CASSFRDRAYGYTF.